The T cell receptor beta chain described here comes from a study of CD8+ T cells in alopecia areata. Study-level points and caveats: Among the top 100, expanded CD8+ clones were significantly decreased by tofacitinib, as was scalp clonality.

This clone occurred a few times. Its target is unknown. The treatment: oral pan-JAK inhibitor, 5-10 mg twice daily. cDNA prepared by RNA extraction and subsequent reverse transcription served as the template for sequencing. Sequencing used immunoSEQ multiplex PCR; TCRdb keeps in-frame clones, though not all of them. The table includes approximately 190,000 clones, 58% detected once. Sequenced material: CD4+ T cells sorted from blood, taken at week 24, from a patient treated with tofacitinib. The source is a human donor with alopecia areata.

The CDR3 sequence is CASSQAGRRTDTQYF. The DNA of the CDR3 is TGCGCCAGCAGCCAAGCAGGACGACGCACAGATACGCAGTATTTT. The chain combines TRBV4-3 with TRBJ2-3; D not certain. This CDR3 contains 15 residues. The germline V and J ends were trimmed by 1 base and 1 base, with 9 bases remaining between them. Germline CDR1 LGHNA, CDR2 YSLEER.